These T cell receptor beta chains were read from a single sample in a study of identical twins. A single record per CDR3 protein comes from TCRdb applying MiXCR to the 5' RACE reads. The repertoire consists of some 1,700,000 distinct CDR3 sequences, with about 32% occurring once and the leading ten covering less than 0.35%. Specimen: cord blood. These receptors all come from a newborn girl in good health. Both conserved end residues are part of each CDR3.

J: TRBJ1-4; V: TRBV10-3; CDR3: CAISGTGLKLFF
J: TRBJ2-7; V: TRBV6-2/TRBV6-3; CDR3: CASGWTSGSYEQYF
J: TRBJ2-1; V: TRBV6-5; CDR3: CASSYSSFGNEQFF
J: TRBJ1-2; V: TRBV4-1; CDR3: CASSQGITAYGYTF
J: TRBJ2-4; V: TRBV20-1; CDR3: CSARDGRREGRNIQYF
J: TRBJ2-3; V: TRBV2; CDR3: CASSGRGQLTDTQYF
J: TRBJ1-2; V: TRBV25-1; CDR3: CASSDPTNDRYPMIYTF
J: TRBJ2-7; V: TRBV10-3; CDR3: CAISESSNGAVEQYF
J: TRBJ2-5; V: TRBV10-3; CDR3: CAISESASGGETQYF
J: TRBJ1-2; V: TRBV6-5; CDR3: CASSYSRGVGYTF
J: TRBJ1-4; V: TRBV20-1; CDR3: CSARDGTNEKLFF
J: TRBJ2-1; V: TRBV20-1; CDR3: CSASGLARSYNEQFF
J: TRBJ2-1; V: TRBV5-1; CDR3: CASSLAPASGGVYNEQFF
J: TRBJ1-2; V: TRBV24-1; CDR3: CATSDADRGYGYTF
J: TRBJ2-1; V: TRBV9; CDR3: CASGDGSYNEQFF
J: TRBJ2-1; V: TRBV10-3; CDR3: CAISGGPNNEQFF
J: TRBJ1-2; V: TRBV19; CDR3: CASVDPGRFEANYGYTF
J: TRBJ2-1; V: TRBV9; CDR3: CASSVSRGVYNEQFF
J: TRBJ1-6; V: TRBV10-3; CDR3: CAISSTGSSYNSPLHF
J: TRBJ2-3; V: TRBV7-9; CDR3: CASSLARAFTDTQYF
J: -; V: TRBV28; CDR3: CASNGGGRETQYF
J: TRBJ2-2; V: TRBV11-2; CDR3: CASCWGTYTGELFF
J: TRBJ2-1; V: TRBV20-1; CDR3: CSAGRNRGQGANEQFF
J: TRBJ2-7; V: TRBV12-3/TRBV12-4; CDR3: CASSPLAGGSYEQYF
J: TRBJ1-2; V: TRBV20-1; CDR3: CSARDGGRATNYGYTF
J: TRBJ2-7; V: TRBV7-6; CDR3: CASSLEVRPTYEQYF
J: TRBJ2-5; V: TRBV10-3; CDR3: CAINSRTSGGKNEQYF
J: TRBJ2-3; V: TRBV7-2; CDR3: CASSLGGDRTDTQYF
J: TRBJ2-1; V: TRBV12-5; CDR3: CASGLVLGGSTYNEQFF
J: TRBJ2-3; V: TRBV12-3/TRBV12-4; CDR3: CASSPPTGGHGTQYF
J: TRBJ2-5; V: TRBV6-1; CDR3: CASSSLAGGQYF
J: TRBJ2-4; V: TRBV6-2/TRBV6-3; CDR3: CASSYSTWIAKGQYF
J: TRBJ2-2; V: TRBV6-6; CDR3: CASSPSGRGGELFF
J: TRBJ2-1; V: TRBV3-1; CDR3: CASSHLAGGLASNNEQFF
J: TRBJ2-4; V: TRBV12-3/TRBV12-4; CDR3: CASSRRQAYGQYF